The T cell receptor (beta chain) under discussion was sequenced for a study of OX40 agonist ivuxolimab in advanced cancers. Sequencing was performed with immunoSEQ multiplex PCR; in TCRdb, only in-frame clones are kept and a portion is missing. This sample has about 100,000 clones, with 80% to 90% found just once. In regard to this clone: One end of the junction is discordant with germline, which a read error may explain.

This CDR3 is 13 amino acids long. Germline CDR1 reads SGHTA; CDR2 reads FQGNSA. This specimen was CD4+ or CD8+ T cells sorted from blood, taken in a trial of the OX40 agonist ivuxolimab. The sequence came from an adult with an advanced solid tumor such as melanoma, head and neck, liver or kidney cancer. The chain is built from TRBV7-2 and TRBJ2-5; TRBD2 aligns across 9 bases. In DNA, the CDR3 is TGTGCCAGCACCTTAGCGGGAGACCAGACCCAGTACTTC. Translated: CASTLAGDQTQYF.